The rows below give T cell receptor beta chains drawn from one sample of a study of vaccination effects on CD4 cells after COVID-19. The antigens for these receptors are not known. Generated by immunoSEQ multiplex PCR, the TCRdb table keeps only in-frame clones and is missing some. The sample holds tens of thousands of clones; about 67% are singletons and the top ten take about 1.6%. Sample: CD4+ T cells from PBMCs cultured with HCoV-229E spike peptides, taken after COVID-19 vaccination. All receptors derive from a human donor who received a COVID-19 vaccine. CDR3s include the opening cysteine and the closing phenylalanine or tryptophan. The order of the fields is D gene, V gene, J gene, clone size, CDR3 DNA, CDR3 protein. A D gene is named only where the DNA matches it firmly. Size values are once, few and many counts, or a class for expanded clones, and some rows have none.

.	TRBV15	TRBJ1-2	.	TGTGCCACCAGCGTTTTTACCGGGACGGTTAACTATGGCTACACCTTC	CATSVFTGTVNYGYTF
.	TRBV10-3	TRBJ2-5	.	TGTGCCATCAGTGACCGGGACGGGGAAGATACCCAGTACTTC	CAISDRDGEDTQYF
TRBD1	TRBV19	TRBJ2-3	.	TGTGCCAGTAGTTACCGCCCGGGACAGGGAGTACCAGATACGCAGTATTTT	CASSYRPGQGVPDTQYF
TRBD1	TRBV6-5	TRBJ1-5	few	TGTGCCAGCTTCTTGACAGGGGGTTCGTCCCAGCATTTT	CASFLTGGSSQHF
TRBD2	TRBV9	TRBJ2-5	.	TGTGCCAGCAGCGTAGGTTCGGGGGGGGCGGAGACCCAGTACTTC	CASSVGSGGAETQYF
.	TRBV5-5	TRBJ2-3	.	TGTGCCAGCAGCTATAAAACAGATACGCAGTATTTT	CASSYKTDTQYF
TRBD1	TRBV18	TRBJ1-1	.	TGTGCCAGCTCACCACGACAGGGGTTCACTGAAGCTTTCTTT	CASSPRQGFTEAFF
TRBD1	TRBV7-3	TRBJ1-3	.	TGTGCCAGCAGCCCATCACCGGGACAGGGGTTTGGAAACACCATATATTTT	CASSPSPGQGFGNTIYF
.	TRBV27	TRBJ2-2	.	TGTGCCAGCAAAAACAGGGTAGCTATCAGAACGAACACCGGGGAGCTGTTTTTT	CASKNRVAIRTNTGELFF
.	TRBV9	TRBJ1-2	.	TGTGCCAGCTCCACGGCAGGTAACTATGGCTACACCTTC	CASSTAGNYGYTF
.	TRBV7-2	TRBJ2-1	.	TGTGCCAGCAGCGAGGCGGTATCGGGGGCTAATGAGCAGTTCTTC	CASSEAVSGANEQFF
.	TRBV4-1	TRBJ2-5	.	TGCGCCAGCAGCCAAGGGGTAGTGAGGCGGTTTGGAGAGACCCAGTACTTC	CASSQGVVRRFGETQYF
.	TRBV28	TRBJ2-5	.	TGTGCCAGCAGGGGACCCATCCCAACAGAGACCCAGTACTTC	CASRGPIPTETQYF
.	TRBV9	TRBJ1-6	.	TGTGCCAGCAGCGTCGGTTCACAGGCTAATTCACCCCTCCACTTT	CASSVGSQANSPLHF
TRBD2	TRBV3-1/TRBV3-2	TRBJ2-3	.	TGTGCCAGCAGCCAGACCGGACTAGCGGGGGGATTCGACACAGATACGCAGTATTTT	CASSQTGLAGGFDTDTQYF
.	TRBV4-1	TRBJ1-4	.	TGCGCCAGCAGCCCACAGTTGGGGACTAATGAAAAACTGTTTTTT	CASSPQLGTNEKLFF
.	TRBV6-5	TRBJ1-1	.	TGTGCCAGCAGTTATGAAGGTTTCAAGGGGGCTTTCTTT	CASSYEGFKGAFF
.	TRBV19	TRBJ2-3	.	TGTGCCAGTTTTCTAGGGGGGGCCTCTAGCACAGATACGCAGTATTTT	CASFLGGASSTDTQYF
.	TRBV20-1	TRBJ2-5	.	TGCAGTGCGGGGAAAGGGGGGACCCAGTACTTC	CSAGKGGTQYF
.	TRBV6-6	TRBJ1-6	.	TGTGCCAGCAGTTACCAGGACAGACGAAATATCCTCCACTTT	CASSYQDRRNILHF
.	TRBV10-3	TRBJ2-3	.	TGTGCCATCAGTGAGTCGGTAGGAACAGATACGCAGTATTTT	CAISESVGTDTQYF
TRBD2	TRBV28	TRBJ2-1	once	TGTGCCAGCAGACTGACTAGCGGCGGGGCCTTCCGCGAGCAGTTCTTC	CASRLTSGGAFREQFF
TRBD1	TRBV18	TRBJ1-3	.	TGTGCCAGCTCACCAGGGACAGCTGGAAACACCATATATTTT	CASSPGTAGNTIYF
.	TRBV15	TRBJ1-5	.	TGTGCCACCAGCAGAGATCCGAGCAATCAGCCCCAGCATTTT	CATSRDPSNQPQHF
TRBD1	TRBV12-5	TRBJ2-1	.	TGTGCTAGTGGTTTGGGACAGGGCTCCTACAATGAGCAGTTCTTC	CASGLGQGSYNEQFF
.	TRBV11-2	TRBJ1-3	.	TGTGCCAGCACGTCCCAAGGGCTGAGAGGAAACACCATATATTTT	CASTSQGLRGNTIYF
.	TRBV28	TRBJ1-2	.	TGTGCCAGCAGTCCTACCCCAGACTATGGCTACACCTTC	CASSPTPDYGYTF
TRBD2	TRBV4-3	TRBJ2-1	.	TGCGCCAGCAGCCAAGATTCGGGGGGGCCTGATGAGCAGTTCTTC	CASSQDSGGPDEQFF
.	TRBV5-1	TRBJ2-5	.	TGCGCCAGCGGATGGACCGAGACCCAGTACTTC	CASGWTETQYF
.	TRBV25-1	TRBJ2-2	few	TGTGCCAGCAGTGAACCGGGGGCTCGGACCGGGGAGCTGTTTTTT	CASSEPGARTGELFF
.	TRBV7-2	TRBJ1-4	.	TGTGCCAGCACCGTGGATTTTGGAAAACGGCTGTTTTTT	CASTVDFGKRLFF
.	TRBV9	TRBJ2-1	.	TGTGCCAGCAGCCCAAACTTTTTAAAGAGCCTCAATGAGCAGTTCTTC	CASSPNFLKSLNEQFF
TRBD2	TRBV7-9	TRBJ2-5	.	TGTGCCAGCAGCTTGACTTTGGGCGGGGGGTCCTCAAACCAGTACTTC	CASSLTLGGGSSNQYF
TRBD1	TRBV19	TRBJ1-4	.	TGTGCCAGTAGTCCCGGCGGACAGGAGAGTGAAAAACTGTTTTTT	CASSPGGQESEKLFF
TRBD1	TRBV28	TRBJ1-1	.	TGTGCCAGCAGCCCCCAACAGGGGGGAGGCACTGAAGCTTTCTTT	CASSPQQGGGTEAFF
TRBD2	TRBV6-5	TRBJ2-5	.	TGTGCCAGCAGTTACCGTCGGACCGCGGGGGGGGAGACCCAGTACTTC	CASSYRRTAGGETQYF
.	TRBV5-1	TRBJ1-2	.	TGCGCCAGCAGCTTGGGGGGGGAGGATGGCTACACCTTC	CASSLGGEDGYTF
.	TRBV19	TRBJ2-2	few	TGTGCCAGTAGCCCTCAGGGGATCACCGGGGAGCTGTTTTTT	CASSPQGITGELFF
.	TRBV5-1	TRBJ2-1	.	TGCGCCAGCAGCCCACTGGGACCGTCCTCTACTGAGCAGTTCTTC	CASSPLGPSSTEQFF
TRBD1	TRBV30	TRBJ2-5	.	TGTGCCTTTCAGGGACAGGCATTAATTCAAGAGACCCAGTACTTC	CAFQGQALIQETQYF